This note documents a single T cell receptor (beta chain) sequence. This CDR3 is also generated by other DNA sequences in the sample. This sample was included in a study of blood T cell repertoires in COVID-19. As for the study in general: Samples came from the United States, Italy and Spain, spanning acute and convalescent COVID-19.

Participants came from about two dozen US areas, aged about 18 to 89 years. Categorization into cohorts depended on clinical history that participants reported. J gave up 4 bases and V 4 bases, and 2 bases lay outside the gene matches. Germline values: CDR1 MNHEY, CDR2 SMNVEV (reference sequence). CDR3 size: 15 residues. Produced via immunoSEQ multiplex PCR; TCRdb's table is partial and in-frame only. The table has 250,000 or so clones, roughly nine tenths seen once. The V gene is TRBV27, the J gene TRBJ2-2; 11 bases match TRBD1. The sequencing sample was made of PBMCs or T cells enriched from blood (not recorded which). This sequence was found in a human donor in a cohort exposed to, infected with or recovered from COVID-19 (not recorded which). The donor label of this sample is uncertain. The CDR3 nucleotides are TGTGCCAGCAGTTCCGGGACAGGGGGCACCGGGGAGCTGTTTTTT. Residues: CASSSGTGGTGELFF.